This T cell receptor beta chain emerged from a study of cytomegalovirus exposure and HLA in healthy donors. Whole-study results and caveats: One cluster of highly shared sequence variants probably arose as a sequencing artifact.

With 60 Vbeta and 13 Jbeta primers, the PCR was carried out. The data were produced by immunoSEQ multiplex PCR, yet TCRdb's version contains in-frame clones alone and is incomplete. The sample holds approximately 120,000 clones, about three quarters seen once. The CDR3 length is 15 residues. Germline trimming cut 3 bases from V and 2 bases from J; bases unmatched to any gene: 3. Germline V gene lookup returns CDR1 SGHVS and CDR2 FQNEAQ. This clone turned up a few times. What it recognizes is unknown. The receptor comes from a young man in good health and CMV-seronegative. The chain uses TRBV7-8 and TRBJ2-1, with 8 positions matching TRBD2. Sequences were obtained from PBMCs. The CDR3 coding sequence is TGTGCCAGCAGCTTTGACGGGGGGGCCTACAATGAGCAGTTCTTC. This gives the protein CASSFDGGAYNEQFF.